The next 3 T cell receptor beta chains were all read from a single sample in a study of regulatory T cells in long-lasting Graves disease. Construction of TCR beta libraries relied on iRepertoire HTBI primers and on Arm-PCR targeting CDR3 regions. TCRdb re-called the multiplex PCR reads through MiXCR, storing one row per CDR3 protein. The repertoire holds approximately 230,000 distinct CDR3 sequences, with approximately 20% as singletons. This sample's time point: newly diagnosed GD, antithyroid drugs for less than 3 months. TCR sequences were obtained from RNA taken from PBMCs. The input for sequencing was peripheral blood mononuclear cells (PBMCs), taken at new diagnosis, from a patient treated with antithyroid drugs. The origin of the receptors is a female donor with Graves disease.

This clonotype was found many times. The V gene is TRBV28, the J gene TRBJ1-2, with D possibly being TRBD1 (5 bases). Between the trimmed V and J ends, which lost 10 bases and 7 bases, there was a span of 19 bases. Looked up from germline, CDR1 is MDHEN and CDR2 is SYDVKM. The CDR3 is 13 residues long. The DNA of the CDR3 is TGTGCCATCCACTCGGGACGGTATATTGGCTACACCTTC. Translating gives CAIHSGRYIGYTF.

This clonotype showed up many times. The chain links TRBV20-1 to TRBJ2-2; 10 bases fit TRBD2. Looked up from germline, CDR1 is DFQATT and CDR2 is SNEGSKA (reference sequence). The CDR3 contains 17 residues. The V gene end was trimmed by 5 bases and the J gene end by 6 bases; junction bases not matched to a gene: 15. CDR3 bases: TGCAGTGCTGAGCTTAGTTTAAGCGGGAGGGGGGCCGGGGAGCTGTTTTTT. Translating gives CSAELSLSGRGAGELFF.

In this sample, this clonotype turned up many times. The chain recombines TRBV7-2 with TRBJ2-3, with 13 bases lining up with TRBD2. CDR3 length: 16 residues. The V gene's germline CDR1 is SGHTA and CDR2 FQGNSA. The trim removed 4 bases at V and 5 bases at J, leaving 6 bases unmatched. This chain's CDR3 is CASSSWTSGSQDTQYF. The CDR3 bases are TGTGCCAGCAGCTCCTGGACTAGCGGGAGTCAAGATACGCAGTATTTT.